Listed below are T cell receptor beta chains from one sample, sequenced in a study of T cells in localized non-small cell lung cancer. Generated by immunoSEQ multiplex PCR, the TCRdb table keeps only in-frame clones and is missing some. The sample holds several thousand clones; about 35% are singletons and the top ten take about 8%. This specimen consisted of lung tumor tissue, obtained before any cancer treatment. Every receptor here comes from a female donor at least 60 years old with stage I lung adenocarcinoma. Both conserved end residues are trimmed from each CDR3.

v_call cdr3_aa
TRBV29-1 SVAAGGLAEAF
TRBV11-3 ASSLVRDSRYNEQF
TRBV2 ASSGPGLAYEQY
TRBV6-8 ASSYGRGIQPQH
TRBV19 ASRNRGGDTEAF
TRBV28 ASSHRGTQTYEQY
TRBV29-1 SANTGGYNEQY
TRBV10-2 ASSVGGTGELF
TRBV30 AWSRPKVAGNTEAF
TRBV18 ASSPTRQGNTIY
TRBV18 ASSPTVGAQNSPLH
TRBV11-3 ASSLGGSSNQPQH
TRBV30 AWGEGITDTQY
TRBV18 ASSPKGSGEQY
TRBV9 ASSVAPIGGYGYT
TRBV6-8 ASAGQPQNIQY
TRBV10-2 ASSESSGLTDTQY
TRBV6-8 ASSYGGIEGEQY
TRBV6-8 ASSRTGQGSGGTQY
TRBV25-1 ASSGGVGSPLH
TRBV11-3 ASSRRTGGLNEQY
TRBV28 ASSLSGYTEAF
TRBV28 ASSGQGWGYT
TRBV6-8 ASSYSTGVLGAF
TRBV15 ATSNIHSIQETQY
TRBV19 ASSIDPLRSRTNSPLH
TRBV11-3 ASSHSDSTNIQY
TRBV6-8 ASSYSPGVGQPQH
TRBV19 ASRLRQNTGELF
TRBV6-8 ASSYGDRGNTEAF
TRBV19 ASATSGGIYEQY
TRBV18 ASSPTGTSGRNEQF
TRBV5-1 ASSPRGGLIETQY
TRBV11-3 ASSLASDPDTQY
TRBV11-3 ASSSSLTGTGLLSNQPQH
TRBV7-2 ASLPRGGGTQY
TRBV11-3 ASTKGGDFSNLYGYT
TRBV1 ASSQEVGGGGGKLF
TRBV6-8 ASSYSGGGRGGYT
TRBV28 ASSFVGNTEAF
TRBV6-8 AISPGHSGNTIY
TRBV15 ATSREGTAGKGVGNTIY
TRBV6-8 ASSPGLAGAPEQY
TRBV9 ASSVLGWGPGNTIY
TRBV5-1 ASSSQGQGSTEAF
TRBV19 ARLRGNTEAF
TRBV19 ASKRQGENTGELF
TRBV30 AWSVTGIETQY